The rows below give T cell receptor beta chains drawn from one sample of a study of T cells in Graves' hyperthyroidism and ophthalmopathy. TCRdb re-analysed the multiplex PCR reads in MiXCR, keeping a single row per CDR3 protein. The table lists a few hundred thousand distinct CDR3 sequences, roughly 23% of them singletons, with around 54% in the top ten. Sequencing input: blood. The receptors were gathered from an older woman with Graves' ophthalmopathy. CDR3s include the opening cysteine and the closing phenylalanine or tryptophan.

CDR3 protein: CASSLNGNTYSYNEQFF
J gene: TRBJ2-1
V gene: TRBV28

CDR3 protein: CASSSANLAGGYKTDTQYF
J gene: TRBJ2-3
V gene: TRBV11-2

CDR3 protein: CASSLKLPPETQYF
J gene: TRBJ2-5
V gene: TRBV28

CDR3 protein: CASSPRSDNEQFF
J gene: TRBJ2-1
V gene: TRBV12-3/TRBV12-4

CDR3 protein: CSVSGTSGYNEQFF
J gene: TRBJ2-1
V gene: TRBV20-1

CDR3 protein: CAWSDTGNSPLHF
J gene: TRBJ1-6
V gene: TRBV30

CDR3 protein: CASSALRGGPTYEQYF
J gene: TRBJ2-7
V gene: TRBV6-1

CDR3 protein: CASTPPAGWTPLHF
J gene: TRBJ1-6
V gene: TRBV28

CDR3 protein: CASSSSGGGGTEAFF
J gene: TRBJ1-1
V gene: TRBV7-3

CDR3 protein: CASSSTGTTGELFF
J gene: TRBJ2-2
V gene: TRBV6-2/TRBV6-3

CDR3 protein: CASSQDATSWGNEQFF
J gene: TRBJ2-1
V gene: TRBV3-1

CDR3 protein: CASSLVPGVGSEAFF
J gene: TRBJ1-1
V gene: TRBV7-2

CDR3 protein: CATSRPPFATNEKLFF
J gene: TRBJ1-4
V gene: TRBV15

CDR3 protein: CASSRVVETQYF
J gene: TRBJ2-5
V gene: TRBV2

CDR3 protein: CASSQTGVSYNEQFF
J gene: TRBJ2-1
V gene: TRBV18

CDR3 protein: CASSFSHEQYF
J gene: TRBJ2-7
V gene: TRBV28

CDR3 protein: CASSLIWTGEQYF
J gene: TRBJ2-7
V gene: TRBV7-2

CDR3 protein: CAISGQGVDTEAFF
J gene: TRBJ1-1
V gene: TRBV10-3

CDR3 protein: CASSFLPPRDGSYTF
J gene: TRBJ1-2
V gene: TRBV12-3/TRBV12-4

CDR3 protein: CASSLSPSGSKETQYF
J gene: TRBJ2-5
V gene: TRBV5-1

CDR3 protein: CASSTNPGPTGELFF
J gene: TRBJ2-2
V gene: TRBV7-3

CDR3 protein: CASREETGTGGAGANVLTF
J gene: TRBJ2-6
V gene: TRBV6-1

CDR3 protein: CASSLGTVYEAFF
J gene: TRBJ1-1
V gene: TRBV12-3/TRBV12-4

CDR3 protein: CASRGGDGNQPQHF
J gene: TRBJ1-5
V gene: TRBV5-1

CDR3 protein: CASSPGLPLNEQFF
J gene: TRBJ2-1
V gene: TRBV3-1

CDR3 protein: CASSLSNGRTDTQYF
J gene: TRBJ2-3
V gene: TRBV5-1

CDR3 protein: CSANIGRDQPQHF
J gene: TRBJ1-5
V gene: TRBV20-1

CDR3 protein: CASSPGTEPYEQYF
J gene: TRBJ2-7
V gene: TRBV6-1